This TCR beta chain was sequenced during a study of blood T cell repertoires in COVID-19. The CDR3 has 13 amino acids. CDR1 MNHEY and CDR2 SVGAGI come from the germline V gene. V was trimmed by 6 bases and J by 4 bases, leaving 12 bases between them. Libraries were prepared by immunoSEQ multiplex PCR; TCRdb keeps only in-frame clonotypes and omits some of them. The repertoire has 200,000 to 250,000 clones, roughly nine tenths of them found once; the top ten carry roughly 6.3%. The J gene is TRBJ1-1, the V gene TRBV6-5, with a possible D match to TRBD1 (5 bases). The sequence was obtained from a man aged 60 to 69 with acute or convalescent COVID-19. Specimen: peripheral blood. CDR3 in amino acids: CASRSGAGTEAFF. The CDR3 DNA follows: TGTGCCAGCAGGTCTGGGGCCGGCACTGAAGCTTTCTTT.